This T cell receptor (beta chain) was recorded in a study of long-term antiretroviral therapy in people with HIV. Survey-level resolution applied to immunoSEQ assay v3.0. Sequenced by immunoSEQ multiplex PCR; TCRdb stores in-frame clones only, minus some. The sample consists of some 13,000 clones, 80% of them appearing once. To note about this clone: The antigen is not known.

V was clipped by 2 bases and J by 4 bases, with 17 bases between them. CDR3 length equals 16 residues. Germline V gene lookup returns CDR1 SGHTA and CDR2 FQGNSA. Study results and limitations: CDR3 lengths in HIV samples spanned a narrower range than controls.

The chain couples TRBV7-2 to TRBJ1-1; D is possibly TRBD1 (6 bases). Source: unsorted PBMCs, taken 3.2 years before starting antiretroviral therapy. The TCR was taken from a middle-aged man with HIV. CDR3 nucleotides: TGTGCCAGCAGCTTAACGTCATCGGGGGCTGGCACTGAAGCTTTCTTT. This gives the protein CASSLTSSGAGTEAFF.